The 9 T cell receptor beta chains listed next were all sequenced from one sample in a study of Tregs in tolerant kidney transplant recipients. This table comes from immunoSEQ multiplex PCR, and its TCRdb copy is limited to in-frame clones, with some not included. The table shows some 110,000 clones, with almost 95% occurring only once. The sequenced sample was CD4+ T cells from blood. The receptors stem from a human donor in good health.

The chain uses TRBV2 and TRBJ1-5; 7 bases are shared with TRBD1. This CDR3 contains 15 residues. CDR1 is SNHLY, CDR2 FYNNEI, per germline. The trim removed 6 bases at V and 0 bases at J, leaving 5 bases unmatched. CDR3 residues: CASSGTAYSNQPQHF. DNA of the CDR3: TGTGCCAGCAGCGGGACAGCTTATAGCAATCAGCCCCAGCATTTT.

The chain recombines TRBV6-5 with TRBJ2-1; 8 bases map to TRBD1. Germline V gene sequence: CDR1 MNHEY, CDR2 SVGAGI. With V trimmed by 0 bases and J by 15 bases, 7 bases remained unmatched. CDR3 length: 13 amino acids. The CDR3 here is CASSYSSGQGPFF. The CDR3, as DNA: TGTGCCAGCAGTTACTCGAGCGGACAGGGTCCGTTCTTC.

This chain links TRBV11-2 with TRBJ2-7, with unresolved D. The CDR3 is made up of 14 amino acids. V was shortened by 1 base and J by 4 bases, with 11 bases between the two germline ends. Germline CDR1 is SGHAT and CDR2 is FQNNGV. CDR3 residues: CASSLALGQYEQYF. DNA of the CDR3: TGTGCCAGCAGCTTAGCCCTGGGCCAGTACGAGCAGTACTTC.

The V call is TRBV7-2, the J call TRBJ2-7; D might be TRBD2 (5 bases). Trimming took 2 bases from V and 2 from J, leaving 10 bases between them. The germline CDR1 and CDR2 sequences are SGHTA and FQGNSA. The CDR3 has 14 residues. The chain's CDR3 is CASSLMVRAYEQYF. The CDR3 DNA reads TGTGCCAGCAGCTTAATGGTGCGGGCCTACGAGCAGTACTTC.

The V and J genes are TRBV5-6 and TRBJ1-3; TRBD1 agrees at 9 bases. CDR1 is SGHDT and CDR2 is YYEEEE in the germline V gene. The V gene end was trimmed by 3 bases and the J gene end by 8 bases; junction bases not matched to a gene: 3. The CDR3 covers 13 residues. For the CDR3, the DNA is TGTGCCAGCAGCTGGGGACAGGGACACACCATATATTTT. It is translated as CASSWGQGHTIYF.

The chain is built from TRBV2 and TRBJ1-6; no reliable D call. Trimming removed 0 bases at V and 0 bases at J, with 6 bases between. The CDR3 consists of 16 residues. In germline, CDR1 is SNHLY, CDR2 FYNNEI. This CDR3 is CASSEARSSYNSPLHF. CDR3 sequence (DNA): TGTGCCAGCAGTGAAGCGCGGAGCTCCTATAATTCACCCCTCCACTTT.

This clone was found once. In the same sample, other DNA sequences code for this CDR3. The chain recombines TRBV14 with TRBJ2-5, with unresolved D. Germline CDR1 reads SGHDN; CDR2 reads FVKESK. V was pared by 1 base and J by 1 base, with 7 bases between. CDR3 length: 14 amino acids. CDR3 sequence (DNA): TGTGCCAGCAGCCAAGCGGCAGGCCAAGAGACCCAGTACTTC. This gives the protein CASSQAAGQETQYF.

The chain has TRBV6-6 and TRBJ1-6, with 7 bases fitting TRBD1. The J segment lost 8 bases and the V segment lost 0 bases, leaving 4 bases of the junction unmatched. Germline V CDR1 and CDR2: MNHNY, SVGAGI (reference sequence). This CDR3 comprises 15 residues. The CDR3 loop reads CASSYSNRGYSPLHF. CDR3 nucleotides: TGTGCCAGCAGTTACTCGAACAGGGGCTATTCACCCCTCCACTTT.

This chain uses TRBV29-1 with TRBJ1-1; maybe TRBD1 (6 bases). Trimming shortened V by 4 bases and J by 0 bases, and 15 bases separated the two germline ends. The CDR3 has 15 residues. Germline CDR1 SQVTM, CDR2 ANQGSEA. CDR3 nucleotide sequence: TGCAGCGTTGCGCCAGGGGCATCCATGAACACTGAAGCTTTCTTT. The encoded protein is CSVAPGASMNTEAFF.